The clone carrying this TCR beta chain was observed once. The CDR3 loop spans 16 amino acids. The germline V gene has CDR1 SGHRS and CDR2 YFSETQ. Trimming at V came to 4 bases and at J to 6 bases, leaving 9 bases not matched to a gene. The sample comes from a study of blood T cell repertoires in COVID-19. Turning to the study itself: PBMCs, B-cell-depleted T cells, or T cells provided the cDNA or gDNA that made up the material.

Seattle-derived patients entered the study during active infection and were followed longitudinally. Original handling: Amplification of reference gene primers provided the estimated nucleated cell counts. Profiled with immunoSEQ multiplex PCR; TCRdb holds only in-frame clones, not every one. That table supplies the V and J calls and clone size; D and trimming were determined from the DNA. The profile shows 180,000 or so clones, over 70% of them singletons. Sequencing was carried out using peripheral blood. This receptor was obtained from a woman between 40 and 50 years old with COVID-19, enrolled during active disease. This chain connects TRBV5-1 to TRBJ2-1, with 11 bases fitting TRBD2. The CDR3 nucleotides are TGCGCCAGCAGCCTTCCGACTAGCGGGAATGTCAATGAGCAGTTCTTC. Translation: CASSLPTSGNVNEQFF. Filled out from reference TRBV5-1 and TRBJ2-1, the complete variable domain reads KAGVTQTPRYLIKTRGQQVTLSCSPISGHRSVSWYQQTPGQGLQFLFEYFSETQRNKGNFPGRFSGRQFSNSRSEMNVSTLELGDSALYLCASSLPTSGNVNEQFFGPGTRLTVL.